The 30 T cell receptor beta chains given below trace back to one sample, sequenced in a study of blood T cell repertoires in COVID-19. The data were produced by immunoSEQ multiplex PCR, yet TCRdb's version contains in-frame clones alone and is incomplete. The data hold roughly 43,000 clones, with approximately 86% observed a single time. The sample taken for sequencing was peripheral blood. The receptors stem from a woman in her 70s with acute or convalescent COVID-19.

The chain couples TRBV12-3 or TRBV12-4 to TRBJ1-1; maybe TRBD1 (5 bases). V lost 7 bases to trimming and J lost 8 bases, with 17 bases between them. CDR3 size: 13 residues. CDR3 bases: TGTGCCAGCACTTTCCCCCCCAGGGCCGAAGCTTTCTTT. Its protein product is CASTFPPRAEAFF.

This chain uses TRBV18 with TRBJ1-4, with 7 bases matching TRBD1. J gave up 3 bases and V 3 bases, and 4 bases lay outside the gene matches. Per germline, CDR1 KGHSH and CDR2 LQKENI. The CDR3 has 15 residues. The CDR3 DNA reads TGTGCCAGCTCACCCTCGACAGGGCCTAATGAAAAACTGTTTTTT. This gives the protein CASSPSTGPNEKLFF.

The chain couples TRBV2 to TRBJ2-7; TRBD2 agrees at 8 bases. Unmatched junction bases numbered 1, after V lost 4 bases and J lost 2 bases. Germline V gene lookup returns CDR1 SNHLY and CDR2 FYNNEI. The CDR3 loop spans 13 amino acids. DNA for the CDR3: TGTGCCAGCAGTGGACTAGCGCCCTACGAGCAGTACTTC. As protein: CASSGLAPYEQYF.

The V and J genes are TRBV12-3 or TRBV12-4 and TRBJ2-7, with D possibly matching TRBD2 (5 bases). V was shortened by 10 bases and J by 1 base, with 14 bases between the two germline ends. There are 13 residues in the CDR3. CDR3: CATRGAESYEQYF. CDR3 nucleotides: TGTGCCACCCGAGGAGCGGAGTCCTACGAGCAGTACTTC.

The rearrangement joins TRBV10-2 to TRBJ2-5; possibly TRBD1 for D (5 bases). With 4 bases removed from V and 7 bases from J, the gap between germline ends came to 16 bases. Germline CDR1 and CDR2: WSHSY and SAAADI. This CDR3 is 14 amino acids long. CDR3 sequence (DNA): TGCGCCAGCAGTGGGGGCGGCACCAAGGGGACCCAGTACTTC. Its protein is CASSGGGTKGTQYF.

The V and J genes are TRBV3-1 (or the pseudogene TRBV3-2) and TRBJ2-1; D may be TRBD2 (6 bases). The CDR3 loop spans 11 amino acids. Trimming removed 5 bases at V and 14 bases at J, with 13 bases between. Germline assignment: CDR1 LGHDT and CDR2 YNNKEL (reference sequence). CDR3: CASSSGLDKFF. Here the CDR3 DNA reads TGTGCCAGCAGCTCGGGACTCGATAAGTTCTTC.

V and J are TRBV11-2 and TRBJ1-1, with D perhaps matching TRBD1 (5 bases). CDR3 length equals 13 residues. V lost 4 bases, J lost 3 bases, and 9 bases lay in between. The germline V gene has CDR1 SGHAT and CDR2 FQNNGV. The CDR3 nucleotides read TGTGCCAGCAGCTCGACAGACTACACTGAAGCTTTCTTT. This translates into CASSSTDYTEAFF.

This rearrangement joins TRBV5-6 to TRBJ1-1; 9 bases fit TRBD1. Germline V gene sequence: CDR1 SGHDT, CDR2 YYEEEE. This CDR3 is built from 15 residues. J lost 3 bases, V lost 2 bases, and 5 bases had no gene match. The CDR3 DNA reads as TGTGCCAGCAGCTTAAACACAGGGGGCCACACTGAAGCTTTCTTT. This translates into CASSLNTGGHTEAFF.

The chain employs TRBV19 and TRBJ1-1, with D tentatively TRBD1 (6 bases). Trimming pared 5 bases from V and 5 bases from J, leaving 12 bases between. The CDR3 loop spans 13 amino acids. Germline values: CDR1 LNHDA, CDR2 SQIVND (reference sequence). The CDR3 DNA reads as TGTGCCAGTAGTTTCACAGGGAATACTGAAGCTTTCTTT. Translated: CASSFTGNTEAFF.

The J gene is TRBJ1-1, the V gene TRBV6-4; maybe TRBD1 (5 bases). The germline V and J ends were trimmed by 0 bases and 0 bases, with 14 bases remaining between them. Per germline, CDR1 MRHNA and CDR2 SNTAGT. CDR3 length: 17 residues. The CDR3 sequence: CASSDSLGLTVNTEAFF. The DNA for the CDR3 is TGTGCCAGCAGTGACTCCCTGGGACTCACGGTGAACACTGAAGCTTTCTTT.

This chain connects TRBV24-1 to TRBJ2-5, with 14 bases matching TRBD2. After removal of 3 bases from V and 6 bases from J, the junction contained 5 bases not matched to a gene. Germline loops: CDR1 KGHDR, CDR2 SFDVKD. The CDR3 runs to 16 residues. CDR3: CATSDGGLAGGKTQYF. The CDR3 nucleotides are TGTGCCACCAGTGATGGCGGACTAGCGGGGGGAAAGACCCAGTACTTC.

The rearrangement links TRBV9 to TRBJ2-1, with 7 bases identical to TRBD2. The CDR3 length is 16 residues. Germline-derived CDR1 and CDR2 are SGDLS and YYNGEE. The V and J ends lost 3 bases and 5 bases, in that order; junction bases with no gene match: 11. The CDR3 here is CASSEPRGDRNNEQFF. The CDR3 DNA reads TGTGCCAGCAGCGAACCTCGGGGGGACCGGAACAATGAGCAGTTCTTC.

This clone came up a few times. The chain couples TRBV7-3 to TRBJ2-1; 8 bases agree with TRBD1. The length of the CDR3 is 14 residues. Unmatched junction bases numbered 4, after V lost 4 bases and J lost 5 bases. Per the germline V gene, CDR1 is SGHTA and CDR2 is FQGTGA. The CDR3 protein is CASSSGTGNNEQFF. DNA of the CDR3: TGTGCCAGCAGCTCGGGGACAGGCAACAATGAGCAGTTCTTC. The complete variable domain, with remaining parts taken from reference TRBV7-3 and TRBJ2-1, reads GAGVSQTPSNKVTEKGKYVELRCDPISGHTALYWYRQSLGQGPEFLIYFQGTGAADDSGLPNDRFFAVRPEGSVSTLKIQRTERGDSAVYLCASSSGTGNNEQFFGPGTRLTVL.

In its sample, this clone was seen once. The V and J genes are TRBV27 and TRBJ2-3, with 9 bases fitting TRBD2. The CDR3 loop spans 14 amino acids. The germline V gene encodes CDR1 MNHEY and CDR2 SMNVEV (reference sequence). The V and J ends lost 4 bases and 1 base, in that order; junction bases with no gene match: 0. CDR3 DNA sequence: TGTGCCAGCAGTTGGACTAGCGGCACAGATACGCAGTATTTT. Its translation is CASSWTSGTDTQYF.

The CDR3 sequence: CASSPGGFFQPQHF. The CDR3 bases are TGTGCCAGCTCACCGGGGGGGTTTTTCCAGCCCCAGCATTTT. This chain connects TRBV18 to TRBJ1-5; D may be TRBD1 (5 bases). Per germline, CDR1 KGHSH and CDR2 LQKENI. V lost 3 bases and J lost 7, with 13 bases in between. This CDR3 is built from 14 residues.

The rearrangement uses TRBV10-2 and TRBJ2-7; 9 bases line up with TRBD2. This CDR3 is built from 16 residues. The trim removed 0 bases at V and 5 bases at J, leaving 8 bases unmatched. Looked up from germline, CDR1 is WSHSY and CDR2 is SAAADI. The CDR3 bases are TGCGCCAGCAGTGAGTCACTCGGGGGACTAGCAAACGAGCAGTACTTC. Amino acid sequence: CASSESLGGLANEQYF.

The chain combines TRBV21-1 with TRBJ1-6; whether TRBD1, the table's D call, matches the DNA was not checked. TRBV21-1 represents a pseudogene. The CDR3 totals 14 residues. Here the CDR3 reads CASSKGTPSSPLHF. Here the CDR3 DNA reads TGTGCCAGCAGCAAAGGGACACCATCTTCACCCCTCCACTTT.

The CDR3 region is CASSPASGLPYEQYF. CDR3 bases: TGTGCCAGCAGCCCTGCTAGCGGATTGCCCTACGAGCAGTACTTC. This chain links TRBV7-2 with TRBJ2-7; 7 positions agree with TRBD2. CDR3 length: 15 amino acids. Looked up from germline, CDR1 is SGHTA and CDR2 is FQGNSA. After removal of 5 bases from V and 2 bases from J, the junction contained 9 bases not matched to a gene.

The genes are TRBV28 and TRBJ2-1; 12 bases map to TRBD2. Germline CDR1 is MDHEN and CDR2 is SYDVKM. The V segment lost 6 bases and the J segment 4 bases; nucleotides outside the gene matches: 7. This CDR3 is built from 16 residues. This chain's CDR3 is CASRDLAGGRYNEQFF. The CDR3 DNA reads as TGTGCCAGCAGGGATCTAGCGGGAGGGAGGTACAATGAGCAGTTCTTC.

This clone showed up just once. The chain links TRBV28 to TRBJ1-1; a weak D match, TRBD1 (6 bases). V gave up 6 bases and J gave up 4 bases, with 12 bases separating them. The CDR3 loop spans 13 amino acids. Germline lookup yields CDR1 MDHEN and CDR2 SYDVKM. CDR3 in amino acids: CASRHRTATEAFF. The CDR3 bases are TGTGCCAGCAGGCACAGGACAGCCACTGAAGCTTTCTTT.

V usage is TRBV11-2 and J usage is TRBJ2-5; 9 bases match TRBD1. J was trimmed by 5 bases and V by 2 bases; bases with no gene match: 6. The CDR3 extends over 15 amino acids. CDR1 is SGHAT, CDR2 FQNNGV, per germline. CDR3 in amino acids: CASSLMGQGEETQYF. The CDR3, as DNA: TGTGCCAGCAGCTTAATGGGACAGGGAGAGGAGACCCAGTACTTC.

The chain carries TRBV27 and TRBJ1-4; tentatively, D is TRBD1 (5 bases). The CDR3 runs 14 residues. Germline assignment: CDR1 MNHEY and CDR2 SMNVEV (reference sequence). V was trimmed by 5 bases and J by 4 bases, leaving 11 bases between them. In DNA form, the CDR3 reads TGTGCCAGCAGTAGATATGACAGTAATGAAAAACTGTTTTTT. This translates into CASSRYDSNEKLFF.

CDR3 sequence (DNA): TGTGCCAGCTCGCCCACTTTAGGGCGGGAGGGCTACAATGAGCAGTTCTTC. It is translated as CASSPTLGREGYNEQFF. The chain links TRBV18 to TRBJ2-1; 9 positions match TRBD2. CDR3 length equals 17 residues. Germline V gives CDR1 KGHSH, CDR2 LQKENI. The V segment lost 6 bases and the J segment 3 bases; nucleotides outside the gene matches: 12.

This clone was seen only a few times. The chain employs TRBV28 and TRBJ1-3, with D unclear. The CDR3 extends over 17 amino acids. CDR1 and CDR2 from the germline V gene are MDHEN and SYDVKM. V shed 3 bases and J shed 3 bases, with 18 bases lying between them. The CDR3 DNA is TGTGCCAGCAGTTTCCCCGCCACCTTCCCGGGTGGAAACACCATATATTTT. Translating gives CASSFPATFPGGNTIYF.

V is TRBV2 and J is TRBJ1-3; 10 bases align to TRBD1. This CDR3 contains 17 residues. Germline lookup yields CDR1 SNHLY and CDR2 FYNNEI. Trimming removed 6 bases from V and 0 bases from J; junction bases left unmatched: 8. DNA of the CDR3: TGTGCCAGCAGCCGCCGGGGACAGGGGAACTCTGGAAACACCATATATTTT. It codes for CASSRRGQGNSGNTIYF.

The DNA of the CDR3 is TGCGCCAGCAGGACGAGACAGGGGACCTACAATGAGCAGTTCTTC. Its protein is CASRTRQGTYNEQFF. The V and J genes are TRBV5-1 and TRBJ2-1; 8 bases agree with TRBD1. Germline CDR1 SGHRS, CDR2 YFSETQ. The J segment lost 2 bases and the V segment lost 5 bases, leaving 6 bases of the junction unmatched. The CDR3 covers 15 residues.

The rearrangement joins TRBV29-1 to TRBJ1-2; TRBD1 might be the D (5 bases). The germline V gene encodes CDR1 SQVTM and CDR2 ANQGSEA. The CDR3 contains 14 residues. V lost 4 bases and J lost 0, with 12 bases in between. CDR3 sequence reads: CSVGPGYPNYGYTF. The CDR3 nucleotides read TGCAGCGTTGGGCCAGGGTACCCTAACTATGGCTACACCTTC.

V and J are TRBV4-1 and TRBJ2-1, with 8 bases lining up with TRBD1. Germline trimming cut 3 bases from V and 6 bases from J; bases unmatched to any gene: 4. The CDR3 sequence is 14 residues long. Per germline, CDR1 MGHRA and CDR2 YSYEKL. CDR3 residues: CASSQKDRVNEQFF. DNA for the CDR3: TGCGCCAGCAGCCAGAAGGACAGGGTCAATGAGCAGTTCTTC.

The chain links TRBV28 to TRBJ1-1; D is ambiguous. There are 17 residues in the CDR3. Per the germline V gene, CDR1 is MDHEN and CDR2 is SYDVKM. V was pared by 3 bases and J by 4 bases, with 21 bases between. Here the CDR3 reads CASSFFLKGGKGTEAFF. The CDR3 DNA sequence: TGTGCCAGCAGTTTCTTTCTTAAGGGAGGGAAGGGCACTGAAGCTTTCTTT. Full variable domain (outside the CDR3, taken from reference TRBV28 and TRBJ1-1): DVKVTQSSRYLVKRTGEKVFLECVQDMDHENMFWYRQDPGLGLRLIYFSYDVKMKEKGDIPEGYSVSREKKERFSLILESASTNQTSMYLCASSFFLKGGKGTEAFFGQGTRLTVV.

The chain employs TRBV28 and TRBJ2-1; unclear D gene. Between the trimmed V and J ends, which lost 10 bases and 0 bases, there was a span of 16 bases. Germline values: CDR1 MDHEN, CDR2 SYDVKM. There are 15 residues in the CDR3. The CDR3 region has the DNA TGTGCCACTCGGTCGGTTCTTAGCTCCTACAATGAGCAGTTCTTC. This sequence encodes CATRSVLSSYNEQFF. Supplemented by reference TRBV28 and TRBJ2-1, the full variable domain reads DVKVTQSSRYLVKRTGEKVFLECVQDMDHENMFWYRQDPGLGLRLIYFSYDVKMKEKGDIPEGYSVSREKKERFSLILESASTNQTSMYLCATRSVLSSYNEQFFGPGTRLTVL.